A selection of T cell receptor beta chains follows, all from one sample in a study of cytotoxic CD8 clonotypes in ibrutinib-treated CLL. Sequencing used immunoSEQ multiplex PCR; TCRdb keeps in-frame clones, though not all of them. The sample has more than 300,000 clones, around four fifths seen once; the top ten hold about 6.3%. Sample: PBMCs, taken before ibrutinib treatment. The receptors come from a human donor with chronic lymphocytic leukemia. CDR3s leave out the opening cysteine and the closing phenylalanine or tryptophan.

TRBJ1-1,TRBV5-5,ASSLGSEAF
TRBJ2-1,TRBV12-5,ASGLVLAGANEQF
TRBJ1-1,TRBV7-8,ASSLQGTAGDTEAF
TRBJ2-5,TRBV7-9,ASSWASGTAQETQY
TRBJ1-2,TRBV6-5,ASSPIRQSNYGYT
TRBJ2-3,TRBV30,AWLARTLA
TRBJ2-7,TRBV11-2,ASRPLKSGRSNEQY
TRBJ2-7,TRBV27,ASSRQGGSYEQY
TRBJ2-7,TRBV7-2,ASSQRLAGASYEQY
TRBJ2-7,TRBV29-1,SVAGGGRYEQY
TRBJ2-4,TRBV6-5,ASSQVGQPENIQY
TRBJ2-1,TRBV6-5,ASSYWGAGDNEQF
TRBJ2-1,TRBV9,ASSVRLAGEHNEQF